This T cell receptor beta chain emerged from a study of blood T cell repertoires in COVID-19 (dated by TCRdb to the early 2020s). The study in broad terms: Collaborator samples came from the United States, Italy and Spain and covered acute and convalescent phases of COVID-19. The prospective study material was composed of cDNA or gDNA derived from T cells, B-cell-depleted T cells, or PBMCs. The dataset comprised deeply sampled blood TCRbeta repertoires from subjects exposed to, actively infected with, or recovered from COVID-19. A freely available public database, intended as a resource for researchers studying the immune response to SARS-CoV-2, is where the repertoires were released. Samples came from the ongoing ImmuneRACE study (first 160 participants) plus 1,254 subjects from 6 global collaborators. The sample metadata nearly always contained a de-identified subject ID, COVID-19 status, age in years and sex. Where available, HLA class I and class II types were taken from metadata supplied by the sample provider and were not determined by assay-based typing. What the work shows at the level of the full study, not this receptor alone: How much clinical and demographic metadata was included differed by source and by participant, and the metadata was provided uncurated.

From the germline V gene, CDR1 is KGHSH and CDR2 is LQKENI. Including cysteine and phenylalanine, the CDR3 has 13 amino acids. Just the 39-base CDR3 DNA is kept, in frame starting at base 1. For this chain, trimming is 2 bases at the V end and 4 bases at the J end, and the number of junction bases without a gene match is 1. In Seattle, one collaborating source enrolled patients while the infection was active and tracked those patients longitudinally over the course of disease. The collaborating institutions used their own protocols to collect whole blood in K2EDTA tubes. For TCRbeta analysis, collaborators shipped samples in one of three forms: frozen whole blood, isolated PBMCs, or DNA extracted from either of those sample types. TCRbeta CDR3 regions were amplified from genomic DNA by means of the immunoSEQ Assay, a bias-controlled multiplex PCR. The authors processed their data as follows. Within the assay, amplification of reference gene primers was used to estimate how many nucleated cells each sample contained. To quantify the absolute abundance of each unique TCRbeta CDR3 rearrangement, sequence reads were collapsed and filtered. Productive Simpson clonality was computed per sample as the square root of Simpson's diversity index over productive rearrangements. Here the immuneACCESS table is served through TCRdb, limited to in-frame sequences with V and J called. Missing clones are a known gap in these copies; in checked studies unresolved V genes cover under half, and the rest lacks a known reason. The V and J calls and clone size come from that table; D and trimming were worked out from the DNA. The sample table records 150,000 to 200,000 clones; 83% of these occur just once. Under 10% of the sample goes to the ten largest clones.

A note on this clone: The antigen it recognizes is unknown. One base away there is no much larger clone; base qualities are not given.

The chain is assembled from TRBV18 and TRBJ1-1, and 7 junctional nucleotides match TRBD1. This clonotype was obtained from an older woman with COVID-19, enrolled during active disease. The sample taken for sequencing was peripheral blood. The DNA reads TGTGCCAGCTCACCAAGGACAGGCACTGAAGCTTTCTTT. Translated, it reads CASSPRTGTEAFF.